This T cell receptor (beta chain) was documented in a study of CD8 T cells in ankylosing spondylitis. Quantitative 5'-RACE with molecular barcodes produced the TCR beta libraries. Via MiXCR, TCRdb re-called the 5' RACE reads, giving one row per CDR3 protein. The data show 350,000 or so distinct CDR3 sequences, with less than 10% seen just once and approximately 15% held by the top ten. CDR3 length: 14 residues. Germline V lookup: CDR1 SEHNR, CDR2 FQNEAQ (reference sequence). With 5 bases clipped from V and 2 bases from J, the junction kept 6 bases outside the gene matches. Study observations and caveats: Some of these motif variants have turned up before, in reports on reactive arthritis synovial fluid and blood. About 8 highly homologous variants made up a TCR beta motif that seemed to typify ankylosing spondylitis blood. Peripheral blood samples showed relatively rare disease-linked clones, and these clones were CD8+.

A remark on this clonotype: Its cognate antigen is unknown.

The sample taken for sequencing was blood, either unsorted or a sorted T cell fraction (not recorded which). This receptor was taken from a male donor with ankylosing spondylitis. This chain connects TRBV7-9 to TRBJ2-7; 7 bases align to TRBD1. This CDR3 reads CASSTPGQTYEQYF. DNA of the CDR3: TGTGCCAGCAGCACCCCGGGACAGACCTACGAGCAGTACTTC.